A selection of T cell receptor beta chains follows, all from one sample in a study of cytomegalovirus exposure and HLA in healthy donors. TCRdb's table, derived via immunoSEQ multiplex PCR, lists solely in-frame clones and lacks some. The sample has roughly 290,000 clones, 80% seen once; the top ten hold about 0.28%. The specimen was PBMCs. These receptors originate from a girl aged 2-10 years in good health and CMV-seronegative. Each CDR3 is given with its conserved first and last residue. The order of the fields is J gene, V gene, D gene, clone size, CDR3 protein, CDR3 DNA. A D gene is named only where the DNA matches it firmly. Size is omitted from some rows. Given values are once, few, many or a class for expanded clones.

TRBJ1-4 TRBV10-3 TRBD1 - CATMGTESNEKLFF TGTGCCACCATGGGGACAGAATCTAATGAAAAACTGTTTTTT
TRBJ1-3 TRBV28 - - CASSLTGQGGNTIYF TGTGCCAGCAGTTTAACCGGCCAGGGTGGAAACACCATATATTTT
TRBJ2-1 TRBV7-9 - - CASSLGREMDEQFF TGTGCCAGCAGCTTGGGTAGGGAGATGGATGAGCAGTTCTTC
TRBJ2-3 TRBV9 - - CASSVDLRLVPSTDTQYF TGTGCCAGCAGCGTAGACCTTCGACTAGTTCCCTCCACAGATACGCAGTATTTT
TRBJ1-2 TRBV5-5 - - CASSLRTTPNYGYTF TGTGCCAGCAGCTTGCGGACTACGCCTAACTATGGCTACACCTTC
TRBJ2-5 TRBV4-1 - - CASSQDGQGTKQYF TGCGCCAGCAGCCAAGATGGCCAGGGAACGAAGCAGTACTTC
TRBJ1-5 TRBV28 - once CASTHLPQPQHF TGTGCCAGCACCCACCTACCTCAGCCCCAGCATTTT
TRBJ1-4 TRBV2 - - CASSERSGGDEKLFF TGTGCCAGCAGTGAGCGGTCCGGAGGAGATGAAAAACTGTTTTTT
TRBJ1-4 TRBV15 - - CATSLRDRFSNEKLFF TGTGCCACCAGCCTCAGAGACAGGTTTTCTAATGAAAAACTGTTTTTT
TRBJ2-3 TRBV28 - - CASSFPPSASTDTQYF TGTGCCAGCAGTTTTCCCCCAAGCGCGAGCACAGATACGCAGTATTTT
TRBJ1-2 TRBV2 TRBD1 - CASTRTQGDNYGYTF TGTGCCAGCACCAGAACTCAGGGGGATAACTATGGCTACACCTTC
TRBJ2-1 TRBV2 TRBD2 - CASGRAFRNEQFF TGTGCCAGCGGGAGGGCCTTCCGCAATGAGCAGTTCTTC
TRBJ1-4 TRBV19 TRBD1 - CASSRRTGENEKLFF TGTGCCAGTAGCCGACGGACAGGGGAAAATGAAAAACTGTTTTTT
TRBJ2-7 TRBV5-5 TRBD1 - CASSLLGRGHYEQYF TGTGCCAGCAGCTTGCTGGGCAGGGGGCATTACGAGCAGTACTTC
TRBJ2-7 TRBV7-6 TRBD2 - CASRPEGSGIYEQYF TGTGCCAGCCGGCCTGAAGGTAGCGGGATTTACGAGCAGTACTTC
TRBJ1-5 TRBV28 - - CASTSLKGHYSNQPQHF TGTGCCAGCACCTCATTAAAGGGACATTATAGCAATCAGCCCCAGCATTTT
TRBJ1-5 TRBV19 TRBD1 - CATLDRGNQPQHF TGTGCCACTTTGGACAGGGGCAATCAGCCCCAGCATTTT
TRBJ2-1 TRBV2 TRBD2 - CASSKPGLAGGPDEQFF TGTGCCAGCTCAAAGCCCGGTCTAGCGGGAGGGCCTGATGAGCAGTTCTTC
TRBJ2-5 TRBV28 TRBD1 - CASRATGATYQETQYF TGTGCCAGCAGGGCGACAGGGGCAACGTACCAAGAGACCCAGTACTTC
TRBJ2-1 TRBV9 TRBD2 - CASSDAGLAGGFNEQFF TGTGCCAGCAGCGATGCTGGACTAGCGGGAGGGTTCAATGAGCAGTTCTTC
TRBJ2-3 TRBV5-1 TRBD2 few CASSWTRFTDTQYF TGCGCCAGCAGCTGGACTAGGTTTACAGATACGCAGTATTTT
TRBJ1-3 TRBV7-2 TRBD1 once CASSLGQGTWGTIYF TGTGCCAGCAGCTTAGGACAGGGGACTTGGGGCACCATATATTTT
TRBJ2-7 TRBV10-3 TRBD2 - CAISPSGRTDEQYF TGTGCCATCAGCCCTAGCGGGAGGACGGACGAGCAGTACTTC
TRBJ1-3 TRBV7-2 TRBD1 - CASSVRGQDSRPGNTIYF TGTGCCAGCAGCGTAAGGGGACAGGACAGCCGCCCTGGAAACACCATATATTTT
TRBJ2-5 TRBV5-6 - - CASSLDLSQETQYF TGTGCCAGCAGCTTGGATCTCAGCCAAGAGACCCAGTACTTC
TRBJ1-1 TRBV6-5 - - CASSYGGGVYTEAFF TGTGCCAGCAGTTACGGGGGGGGTGTATACACTGAAGCTTTCTTT
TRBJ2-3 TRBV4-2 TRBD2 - CATRLASSTDTQYF TGTGCCACGCGACTAGCGTCTAGCACAGATACGCAGTATTTT
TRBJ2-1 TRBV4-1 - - CASSQERGSSYNEQFF TGCGCCAGCAGCCAAGAGCGGGGAAGCTCCTACAATGAGCAGTTCTTC
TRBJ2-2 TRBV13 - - CASSQGLNTGELFF TGTGCCAGCAGCCAGGGCTTGAACACCGGGGAGCTGTTTTTT
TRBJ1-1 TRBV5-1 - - CASSLRWQGQTADTEAFF TGCGCCAGCAGCTTGAGATGGCAGGGACAAACCGCCGACACTGAAGCTTTCTTT
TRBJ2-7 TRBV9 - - CASSVGHRSHEQYF TGTGCCAGCAGCGTAGGCCACCGGTCCCACGAGCAGTACTTC
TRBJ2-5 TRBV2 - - CASSDRGLKLWETQYF TGTGCCAGCAGTGATCGGGGACTGAAGTTATGGGAGACCCAGTACTTC
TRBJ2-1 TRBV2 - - CASSARYNEQFF TGTGCCAGCAGTGCCCGCTACAATGAGCAGTTCTTC
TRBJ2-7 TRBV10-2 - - CASSEQGRSDEQYF TGCGCCAGCAGTGAACAGGGTAGGAGTGACGAGCAGTACTTC
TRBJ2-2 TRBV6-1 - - CASRGTGGKGELFF TGTGCCAGCAGGGGGACTGGGGGAAAGGGGGAGCTGTTTTTT
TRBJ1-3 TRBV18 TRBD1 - CASSPITDRDGNTIYF TGTGCCAGCTCACCGATTACGGACAGGGATGGAAACACCATATATTTT
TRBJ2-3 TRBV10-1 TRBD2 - CASSKTSGRMDTQYF TGCGCCAGCAGTAAGACTAGCGGGAGGATGGATACGCAGTATTTT
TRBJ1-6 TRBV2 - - CASNQRTLYNSPLHF TGTGCCAGCAACCAGAGGACACTGTATAATTCACCCCTCCACTTT
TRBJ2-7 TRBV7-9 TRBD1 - CASSPGGRGRDEQYF TGTGCCAGCAGCCCCGGTGGCAGGGGGCGCGACGAGCAGTACTTC
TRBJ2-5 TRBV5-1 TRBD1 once CASSLGGTGSQETQYF TGCGCCAGCAGCTTGGGGGGGACAGGGTCCCAAGAGACCCAGTACTTC